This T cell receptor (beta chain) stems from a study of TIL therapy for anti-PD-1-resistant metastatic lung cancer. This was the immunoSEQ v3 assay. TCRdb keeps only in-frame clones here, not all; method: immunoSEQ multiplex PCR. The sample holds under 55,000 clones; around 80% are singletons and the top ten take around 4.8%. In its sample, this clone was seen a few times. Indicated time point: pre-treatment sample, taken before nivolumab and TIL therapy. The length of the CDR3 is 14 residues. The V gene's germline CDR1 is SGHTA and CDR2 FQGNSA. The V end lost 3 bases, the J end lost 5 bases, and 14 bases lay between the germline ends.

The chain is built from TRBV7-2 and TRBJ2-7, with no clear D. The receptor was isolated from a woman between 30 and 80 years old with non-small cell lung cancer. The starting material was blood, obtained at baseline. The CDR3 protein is CASSFDPSTHEQYF. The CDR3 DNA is TGTGCCAGCAGCTTCGACCCTAGTACCCACGAGCAGTACTTC.